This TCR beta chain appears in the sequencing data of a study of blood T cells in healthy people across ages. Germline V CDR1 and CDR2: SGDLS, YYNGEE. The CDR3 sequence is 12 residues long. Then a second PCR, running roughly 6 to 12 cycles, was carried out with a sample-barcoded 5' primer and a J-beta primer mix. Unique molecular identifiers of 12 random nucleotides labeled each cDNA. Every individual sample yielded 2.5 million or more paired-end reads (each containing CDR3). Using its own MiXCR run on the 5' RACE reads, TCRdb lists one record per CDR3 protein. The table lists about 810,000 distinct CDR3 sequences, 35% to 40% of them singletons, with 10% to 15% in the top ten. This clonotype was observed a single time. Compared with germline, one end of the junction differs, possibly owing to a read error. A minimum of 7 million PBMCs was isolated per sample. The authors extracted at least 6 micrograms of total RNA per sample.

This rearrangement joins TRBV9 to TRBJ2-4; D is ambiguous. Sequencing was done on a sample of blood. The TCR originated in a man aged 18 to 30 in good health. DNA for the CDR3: TGTGTCAGCAGCGCCAAACGGAATGAGCAGTACTTC. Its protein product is CVSSAKRNEQYF.